Sequencing of this T cell receptor beta chain was carried out in a study of blood T cells in healthy people across ages. For the second PCR, which ran for roughly 6 to 11 cycles, a sample-barcoded 5' primer and a J-beta primer mix were used. MiXCR was run by TCRdb on the 5' RACE reads, yielding one entry per CDR3 protein. The sample has some 710,000 distinct CDR3 sequences; 35% to 60% are singletons. The CDR3 is 17 residues long. CDR1 and CDR2 (germline): SGHTA, FQGTGA. The trim removed 4 bases at V and 0 bases at J, leaving 4 bases unmatched. Material: blood. The sequence came from an older man in good health. The V call is TRBV7-3, the J call TRBJ2-6, with 9 bases fitting TRBD1. The CDR3 DNA follows: TGTGCCAGCAGCTCAGGACAGGGGCGCTCTGGGGCCAACGTCCTGACTTTC. It codes for CASSSGQGRSGANVLTF.